Each of the 27 T cell receptor beta chains below was sequenced from the same sample in a study of T cells in Graves' hyperthyroidism and ophthalmopathy. There were TCR beta CDR3 regions amplified from RNA transcripts. Initially, a first-round RT-PCR of the TCR CDR3 employed the HTBI primer set. Using its own MiXCR run on the multiplex PCR reads, TCRdb lists one record per CDR3 protein. The profile covers hundreds of thousands of distinct CDR3 sequences, with 14% appearing a single time and roughly a tenth taken by the ten largest. Input material: blood. Receptors were obtained from a woman aged 18-30 years with Graves' hyperthyroidism.

Only a few counts were recorded for this clonotype. The chain is built from TRBV6-1 and TRBJ2-7, with D unresolved. CDR1 is MNHNS, CDR2 SASEGT, per germline. Trimming left V 8 bases short and J 1 base short, with 6 bases between. The CDR3 is 11 residues long. The CDR3: CASEQSYEQYF. The CDR3 DNA reads TGTGCCAGCGAACAGTCCTACGAGCAGTACTTC.

The V call is TRBV12-3 or TRBV12-4, the J call TRBJ2-6; TRBD2 is a possible D gene (5 bases). The V gene lost 3 bases and the J gene lost 0 bases, with 6 bases spanning the gap. The CDR3 is made up of 15 amino acids. The CDR3 region is CASSLGASGANVLTF. The CDR3 DNA sequence: TGTGCCAGCAGTTTGGGAGCCTCTGGGGCCAACGTCCTGACTTTC.

This clonotype turned up a few times. The chain uses TRBV10-1 and TRBJ2-2; 7 bases are a match to TRBD1. There are 18 residues in the CDR3. Trimming took 0 bases from V and 0 from J; bases not matched to a gene: 7. Per the germline V gene, CDR1 is WNHNN and CDR2 is SYGVQD (reference sequence). DNA for the CDR3: TGCGCCAGCAGTGAGTCCTTCGTTGACAGGGCGAACACCGGGGAGCTGTTTTTT. Its translation: CASSESFVDRANTGELFF.

This clonotype was picked up many times. This chain joins TRBV27 and TRBJ2-2; 12 bases are shared with TRBD2. This CDR3 region has 16 residues. Trimming cost V 5 bases and J 1 base; bases outside gene matches: 2. The V gene's germline CDR1 is MNHEY and CDR2 SMNVEV (reference sequence). CDR3 bases: TGTGCCAGCAGTCGGACTAGCGGGGTGAACACCGGGGAGCTGTTTTTT. Translating gives CASSRTSGVNTGELFF.

This clonotype was seen at least ten times. This chain links TRBV6-1 with TRBJ1-2, with D hard to call. CDR3 length equals 13 residues. CDR1 and CDR2 from the germline V gene are MNHNS and SASEGT. Trimming cost V 5 bases and J 7 bases, with 14 bases left between them. The CDR3 loop reads CASSTSSLGGYTF. CDR3 bases: TGTGCCAGCAGTACAAGTTCCCTAGGTGGCTACACCTTC.

The J gene is TRBJ2-1, the V gene TRBV10-3; TRBD2 aligns across 14 bases. The CDR3 length is 16 residues. J gave up 7 bases and V 6 bases, and 8 bases lay outside the gene matches. In germline, CDR1 is ENHRY, CDR2 SYGVKD. In DNA, the CDR3 is TGTGCCATCAGGGCCGGGACTAGCGGGAGATTGAATGAGCAGTTCTTC. It yields the protein CAIRAGTSGRLNEQFF.

The sample holds many counts of this clonotype. The V and J genes are TRBV18 and TRBJ2-7; D might be TRBD1 (5 bases). Trimming shortened V by 2 bases and J by 5 bases, and 16 bases separated the two germline ends. The germline V gene has CDR1 KGHSH and CDR2 LQKENI. There are 15 residues in the CDR3. The CDR3 coding sequence is TGTGCCAGCTCACCAGTTCTAAGGGTAGGGGACGAGCAGTACTTC. It specifies CASSPVLRVGDEQYF.

The rearrangement links TRBV4-1 to TRBJ1-2, with D perhaps matching TRBD1 (5 bases). CDR3 size: 15 residues. The germline V and J ends were trimmed by 1 base and 4 bases, with 13 bases remaining between them. Germline loops: CDR1 MGHRA, CDR2 YSYEKL. In DNA, the CDR3 is TGCGCCAGCAGCCAAGTCAGGGATCTCGGCTATGGCTACACCTTC. Its translation: CASSQVRDLGYGYTF.

V and J are TRBV29-1 and TRBJ2-7; D gene unclear. Germline values: CDR1 SQVTM, CDR2 ANQGSEA. Trimming shortened V by 0 bases and J by 6 bases, and 12 bases separated the two germline ends. The CDR3 runs 13 residues. Here the CDR3 DNA reads TGCAGCGTTGAAGATGGGGTAGGGCTCGAGCAGTACTTC. Translation: CSVEDGVGLEQYF.

The rearrangement uses TRBV19 and TRBJ2-3, with 7 bases fitting TRBD1. The CDR3 has 15 amino acids. From germline, CDR1 is LNHDA and CDR2 SQIVND (reference sequence). The junction had 9 bases not matched to a gene; V was cut back by 6 bases and J by 3 bases. This chain's CDR3 is CASRRQGGRTDTQYF. The CDR3 DNA reads as TGTGCCAGTAGGCGACAGGGTGGTCGTACAGATACGCAGTATTTT.

Only a few counts were recorded for this clonotype. The rearrangement links TRBV7-3 to TRBJ2-3; D is uncertain. Germline V gene lookup returns CDR1 SGHTA and CDR2 FQGTGA. This CDR3 contains 15 residues. The germline V and J ends were trimmed by 1 base and 2 bases, with 10 bases remaining between them. CDR3 residues: CASSLRSANTDTQYF. The CDR3 bases are TGTGCCAGCAGCTTAAGGAGCGCGAACACAGATACGCAGTATTTT.

This clonotype was recorded at least ten times. The V and J genes are TRBV30 and TRBJ2-3, with 8 nucleotides matching TRBD2. V shed 3 bases and J 10 bases; nucleotides not matched to a gene: 9. In germline, CDR1 is GTSNPN, CDR2 SVGIG (reference sequence). This CDR3 spans 13 amino acids. As DNA, the CDR3 is TGTGCCTGGAGGGCGGGAGGCCCCCCGTCGCAGTATTTT. As protein: CAWRAGGPPSQYF.

V gene TRBV28 combines with J gene TRBJ1-5, with TRBD1 matching over 8 bases. The CDR3 is 15 amino acids. Germline V gives CDR1 MDHEN, CDR2 SYDVKM. After removal of 0 bases from V and 2 bases from J, the junction contained 0 bases not matched to a gene. The CDR3: CASSLWTGGNQPQHF. CDR3 bases: TGTGCCAGCAGTTTATGGACAGGGGGCAATCAGCCCCAGCATTTT.

Here the CDR3 reads CSVGGLIANTGELFF. DNA of the CDR3: TGCAGCGTCGGAGGTTTAATAGCGAACACCGGGGAGCTGTTTTTT. The J gene is TRBJ2-2, the V gene TRBV29-1; the D gene is possibly TRBD2 (5 bases). The CDR3 sequence is 15 residues long. Trimming cost V 6 bases and J 0 bases, with 14 bases left between them. CDR1 and CDR2 from the germline V gene are SQVTM and ANQGSEA.

Ten or more counts support this clonotype. The chain links TRBV27 to TRBJ1-1; 8 bases agree with TRBD1. CDR1 is MNHEY and CDR2 is SMNVEV in the germline V gene (reference sequence). Trimming removed 5 bases from V and 10 bases from J; junction bases left unmatched: 15. The CDR3 has 15 residues. This CDR3 is CASSRTPGQEGRAFF. CDR3 nucleotides: TGTGCCAGCAGTCGAACCCCGGGACAGGAGGGAAGAGCTTTCTTT.

This clonotype was observed at least ten times. The rearrangement links TRBV20-1 to TRBJ2-5, with a weak D call TRBD1 (5 bases). The CDR3 is 12 amino acids. CDR1 and CDR2 (germline): DFQATT, SNEGSKA (reference sequence). Trimming pared 5 bases from V and 4 bases from J, leaving 11 bases between. CDR3 bases: TGCAGTGCTCCCCGGCAGGGAGAGACCCAGTACTTC. Its translation is CSAPRQGETQYF.

This clonotype was counted at least ten times. The DNA of the CDR3 is TGTGCCAGCAGCTTAATCCGTGGAGGGGGGTACGAGCAGTACTTC. Protein: CASSLIRGGGYEQYF. The J gene is TRBJ2-7, the V gene TRBV7-2, with D perhaps given as TRBD1 or TRBD2 (6 bases each). Looked up from germline, CDR1 is SGHTA and CDR2 is FQGNSA. The CDR3 contains 15 residues. V was shortened by 2 bases and J by 4 bases, with 15 bases between the two germline ends. The full variable domain, with the rest looked up from reference TRBV7-2 and TRBJ2-7, is GAGVSQSPSNKVTEKGKDVELRCDPISGHTALYWYRQSLGQGLEFLIYFQGNSAPDKSGLPSDRFSAERTGGSVSTLTIQRTQQEDSAVYLCASSLIRGGGYEQYFGPGTRLTVT.

For this clonotype: The junction shows a germline mismatch at one end, possibly a read error. This sequence joins TRBV12-3 or TRBV12-4 and TRBJ2-2; a weak D match, TRBD2 (5 bases). The CDR3 sequence is 15 residues long. The CDR3 bases are TGTGCCAGCAACGCAAGAGGGATAAACACCGGGGAGCTGCTTTTT. Its translation is CASNARGINTGELLF.

This clonotype was seen repeatedly, ten times or more. V usage is TRBV11-2 and J usage is TRBJ2-7, with 7 bases aligning to TRBD2. CDR3 length: 16 amino acids. CDR1 and CDR2 from the germline V gene are SGHAT and FQNNGV. J was trimmed by 4 bases and V by 1 base; bases with no gene match: 10. CDR3: CASSLGAGETLYEQYF. DNA for the CDR3: TGTGCCAGCAGCTTAGGCGCGGGAGAAACTTTGTACGAGCAGTACTTC.

The rearrangement links TRBV2 to TRBJ1-1; the D gene is possibly TRBD1 (5 bases). The CDR3 length is 15 residues. Trimming removed 7 bases from V and 1 base from J, with 16 bases in between. CDR1 is SNHLY and CDR2 is FYNNEI in the germline V gene. CDR3 sequence reads: CASTGGRGPNTEAFF. CDR3 bases: TGTGCCAGCACCGGAGGGCGGGGCCCGAACACTGAAGCTTTCTTT. Together with reference TRBV2 and TRBJ1-1, the CDR3 gives the full variable domain: EPEVTQTPSHQVTQMGQEVILRCVPISNHLYFYWYRQILGQKVEFLVSFYNNEISEKSEIFDDQFSVERPDGSNFTLKIRSTKLEDSAMYFCASTGGRGPNTEAFFGQGTRLTVV.

This clonotype was observed many times. V usage is TRBV2 and J usage is TRBJ2-1, with 10 positions matching TRBD1. Germline CDR1 is SNHLY and CDR2 is FYNNEI. V dropped 10 bases and J dropped 7; count of bases not matched to a gene: 4. The CDR3 has 12 amino acids. The CDR3 is CATRDRGNEQFF. CDR3 bases: TGTGCCACCCGGGACAGGGGAAATGAGCAGTTCTTC.

This clonotype occurred many times. V is TRBV7-9 and J is TRBJ1-4, with 7 bases lining up with TRBD1. Germline V gene sequence: CDR1 SEHNR, CDR2 FQNEAQ (reference sequence). This CDR3 region has 13 residues. Trimming at V came to 5 bases and at J to 7 bases, leaving 4 bases not matched to a gene. CDR3: CASSQGGGEKLFF. The CDR3 nucleotides are TGTGCCAGCAGCCAGGGGGGAGGTGAAAAACTGTTTTTT.

At least ten counts were recorded for this clonotype. V gene TRBV7-8 combines with J gene TRBJ2-7; 7 bases fit TRBD1. Germline lookup yields CDR1 SGHVS and CDR2 FQNEAQ. The ends lost 3 bases at V and 3 bases at J; junction bases unmatched: 8. This CDR3 contains 15 residues. Here the CDR3 DNA reads TGTGCCAGCAGCTTCTCCCGGGACAGACACTACGAGCAGTACTTC. Its translation is CASSFSRDRHYEQYF.

The CDR3 bases are TGTGCCAGCAGCCAACTAGGAGGGTCCCAGTACTTC. Amino acid sequence: CASSQLGGSQYF. V is TRBV6-1 and J is TRBJ2-5; tentative D call: TRBD2 (6 bases). This CDR3 region has 12 residues. V lost 6 bases and J lost 9, with 14 bases in between. CDR1 is MNHNS, CDR2 SASEGT, per germline.

This clonotype was picked up many times. The V call is TRBV2, the J call TRBJ1-6; 11 bases match TRBD1. This CDR3 contains 15 residues. The germline V gene encodes CDR1 SNHLY and CDR2 FYNNEI. Trimming took 3 bases from V and 10 from J; bases not matched to a gene: 5. The CDR3 nucleotides are TGTGCCAGCAGTGAGACGGGACAGGGGGGATCACCCCTCCACTTT. Its translation is CASSETGQGGSPLHF.

This clonotype was detected ten times or more. The rearrangement uses TRBV30 and TRBJ2-3; 10 positions agree with TRBD1. Trimming at V came to 2 bases and at J to 5 bases, leaving 4 bases not matched to a gene. This CDR3 has 14 residues. CDR1 and CDR2 (germline): GTSNPN, SVGIG (reference sequence). The CDR3 here is CAWSRDRGRDTQYF. The CDR3 DNA is TGTGCCTGGAGTAGGGACAGGGGAAGAGATACGCAGTATTTT.

This clonotype has only a few counts. The chain links TRBV10-3 to TRBJ2-1, with D perhaps matching TRBD2 (5 bases). CDR3 size: 13 residues. The germline V gene has CDR1 ENHRY and CDR2 SYGVKD. With 7 bases removed from V and 2 bases from J, the gap between germline ends came to 9 bases. The CDR3 bases are TGTGCCATCAAATCCGGGGCCTACAATGAGCAGTTCTTC. Translated, it gives CAIKSGAYNEQFF.